The rows below give T cell receptor beta chains drawn from one sample of a study of technical replicates of blood from a handful of donors. Produced via immunoSEQ multiplex PCR; TCRdb's table is partial and in-frame only. The data contain 85,000 to 100,000 clones, approximately 95% of them singletons. The specimen sequenced was T cells isolated from PBMCs. Receptor source: a human donor in good health. The CDR3 runs from the conserved cysteine through the conserved F or W. D genes are given only for firm matches. Only some rows state a clone size, as once, few, many or a class for expanded clones.

V gene	J gene	D gene	clone size	CDR3 protein	CDR3 DNA
TRBV15	TRBJ1-2	TRBD1	.	CATSRDYSGGGNNGYTF	TGTGCCACCAGCAGAGATTATTCAGGGGGCGGTAATAATGGCTACACCTTC
TRBV2	TRBJ2-1	TRBD2	.	CASSAAGLSYNEQFF	TGTGCCAGCAGCGCAGCGGGACTGTCCTACAATGAGCAGTTCTTC
TRBV29-1	TRBJ2-7	TRBD1	.	CSGRDRGRYEQYF	TGCAGCGGCCGGGACAGGGGGCGGTACGAGCAGTACTTC
TRBV27	TRBJ2-3	.	.	CASQRRGDTQYF	TGTGCCAGCCAGAGAAGAGGGGATACGCAGTATTTT
TRBV11-3	TRBJ1-5	TRBD1	.	CAGYRDRAHQPQHF	TGTGCCGGGTACCGGGACAGGGCACATCAGCCCCAGCATTTT
TRBV11-3	TRBJ2-3	TRBD1	.	CASSHRGTDTQYF	TGTGCCAGCAGCCACAGGGGGACAGATACGCAGTATTTT
TRBV6-1	TRBJ2-1	TRBD2	.	CATTGLADYNEQFF	TGTGCCACCACGGGACTAGCGGACTACAATGAGCAGTTCTTC
TRBV11-2	TRBJ2-3	TRBD2	.	CASSRASGLKTDTQYF	TGTGCCAGCAGCCGAGCTAGCGGGCTAAAGACAGATACGCAGTATTTT
TRBV7-9	TRBJ1-1	.	.	CASSFRAGVGYGTEAFF	TGTGCCAGCAGCTTTAGGGCAGGGGTGGGGTATGGCACTGAAGCTTTCTTT
TRBV29-1	TRBJ2-3	TRBD2	.	CSVDPGLANADTQYF	TGCAGCGTTGATCCCGGACTAGCCAATGCAGATACGCAGTATTTT
TRBV19	TRBJ1-5	.	.	CASRGGQRYNQPQHF	TGTGCCAGTAGGGGGGGGCAGCGATACAATCAGCCCCAGCATTTT
TRBV7-6	TRBJ1-1	TRBD1	.	CASSARGSEAFF	TGTGCCAGCAGCGCCAGGGGGTCGGAAGCTTTCTTT
TRBV6-5	TRBJ1-2	.	.	CASSQVDRRHGYTF	TGTGCCAGCAGCCAAGTAGACAGGCGCCATGGCTACACCTTC
TRBV5-5	TRBJ1-2	TRBD1	.	CASSTWTGFGGYTF	TGTGCCAGCAGCACATGGACAGGGTTCGGCGGCTACACCTTC
TRBV18	TRBJ1-1	.	.	CASSPVGRGTEAFF	TGTGCCAGCTCACCAGTGGGGCGAGGCACTGAAGCTTTCTTT
TRBV7-2	TRBJ2-1	TRBD2	.	CASSSGTSGIYNEQFF	TGTGCCAGCAGCTCCGGGACTAGCGGTATCTACAATGAGCAGTTCTTC
TRBV2	TRBJ2-7	TRBD1	.	CASRLEQGADEQYF	TGTGCCAGCAGACTGGAACAGGGGGCGGACGAGCAGTACTTC
TRBV4-2	TRBJ2-1	TRBD2	.	CASSQDHGGAWGVNEQFF	TGTGCCAGCAGCCAAGACCACGGGGGGGCATGGGGGGTTAATGAGCAGTTCTTC
TRBV19	TRBJ1-5	.	.	CATSDREYNQPQHF	TGTGCCACTTCGGACAGAGAATACAATCAGCCCCAGCATTTT
TRBV7-8	TRBJ1-1	.	.	CASSLGHFTEAFF	TGTGCCAGCAGCTTAGGACATTTTACTGAAGCTTTCTTT
TRBV7-3	TRBJ2-7	.	once	CASSPNRDHEQYF	TGTGCCAGCAGCCCGAACAGGGACCACGAGCAGTACTTC
TRBV9	TRBJ2-3	TRBD2	.	CASSRLAGDTDTQYF	TGTGCCAGCAGCAGATTAGCGGGGGACACAGATACGCAGTATTTT
TRBV6-6	TRBJ2-5	TRBD1	.	CASSTHRQGPQETQYF	TGTGCCAGCAGTACCCACCGACAGGGTCCGCAAGAGACCCAGTACTTC
TRBV7-9	TRBJ2-1	.	.	CASSSETEQFF	TGTGCCAGCAGCTCTGAGACAGAACAGTTCTTC
TRBV5-1	TRBJ1-2	TRBD1	.	CASSPGQAYYTF	TGCGCCAGCAGCCCGGGACAGGCCTACTACACCTTC
TRBV2	TRBJ1-1	.	.	CASSNQGRRLGTEAFF	TGTGCCAGCAGTAATCAGGGTAGGCGGCTGGGAACTGAAGCTTTCTTT
TRBV5-1	TRBJ2-1	.	.	CASSPVNSGQASYNEQFF	TGCGCCAGCAGCCCCGTCAATAGCGGTCAAGCATCCTACAATGAGCAGTTCTTC
TRBV15	TRBJ2-7	TRBD1	.	CATSSDREPPSEQYF	TGTGCCACCAGCAGCGACAGGGAACCCCCCTCCGAGCAGTACTTC
TRBV11-2	TRBJ2-3	TRBD2	.	CASSLDVSSGRGLDTQYF	TGTGCCAGCAGCTTAGACGTTTCTAGCGGGAGGGGGTTGGATACGCAGTATTTT
TRBV9	TRBJ2-5	.	once	CASSVAGQERETQYF	TGTGCCAGCAGCGTAGCCGGCCAGGAACGGGAGACCCAGTACTTC
TRBV7-2	TRBJ2-1	TRBD2	.	CASTTGLAGGTEQFF	TGTGCCAGCACCACAGGACTAGCGGGAGGAACAGAGCAGTTCTTC
TRBV5-1	TRBJ2-1	TRBD2	.	CATKTSGGAYNEQFF	TGCGCCACCAAGACTAGCGGGGGGGCCTACAATGAGCAGTTCTTC
TRBV5-1	TRBJ2-5	.	.	CASSLGAPETQYF	TGCGCCAGCAGCTTGGGAGCGCCGGAGACCCAGTACTTC
TRBV18	TRBJ2-5	TRBD1	once	CASSPIDRGGQETQYF	TGTGCCAGCTCACCGATCGACAGGGGGGGTCAAGAGACCCAGTACTTC
TRBV27	TRBJ2-5	TRBD2	.	CASSPRTRKETQYF	TGTGCCAGCAGTCCGCGGACTAGAAAAGAGACCCAGTACTTC
TRBV6-6	TRBJ1-2	.	.	CASSYEAGTQYGYTF	TGTGCCAGCAGTTATGAGGCCGGGACACAATATGGCTACACCTTC
TRBV18	TRBJ1-1	TRBD1	once	CASSSDRGTEAFF	TGTGCCAGCTCGTCCGACAGGGGGACTGAAGCTTTCTTT
TRBV7-9	TRBJ2-1	TRBD2	.	CASSRGLAGQNEQFF	TGTGCCAGCAGCAGGGGACTAGCGGGACAGAATGAGCAGTTCTTC